These T cell receptor beta chains were read from a single sample in a study of blood T cell repertoires in COVID-19. TCRdb's table, derived via immunoSEQ multiplex PCR, lists solely in-frame clones and lacks some. The sample has around 250,000 clones, 70% to 90% seen once; the top ten hold under 9%. The specimen was peripheral blood. The source of these receptors is a woman in her 70s with active or convalescent COVID-19. Both conserved end residues are part of each CDR3. The D gene is left open where the match is weak. Rows give clone size only sometimes, using once, few, many, or a class for an expanded clone.

CDR3 length: 15
V gene: TRBV9
clone size: once
D gene: .
J gene: TRBJ1-1
CDR3 DNA: TGTGCCAGCAGCGTAGACCCTGGGCGGAACACTGAAGCTTTCTTT
CDR3 protein: CASSVDPGRNTEAFF

CDR3 length: 14
V gene: TRBV9
clone size: .
D gene: .
J gene: TRBJ2-3
CDR3 DNA: TGTGCCAGCAGCGTGGCAGGCAGCACAGATACGCAGTATTTT
CDR3 protein: CASSVAGSTDTQYF

CDR3 length: 16
V gene: TRBV24-1
clone size: .
D gene: .
J gene: TRBJ1-5
CDR3 DNA: TGTGCCACCAGTGATTCTGCCGGGAGGCGCAATCAGCCCCAGCATTTT
CDR3 protein: CATSDSAGRRNQPQHF

CDR3 length: 14
V gene: TRBV4-2
clone size: few
D gene: .
J gene: TRBJ1-1
CDR3 DNA: TGTGCCAGCAGCCCAGGGCAGCTGAACACTGAAGCTTTCTTT
CDR3 protein: CASSPGQLNTEAFF

CDR3 length: 12
V gene: TRBV12-3/TRBV12-4
clone size: .
D gene: .
J gene: TRBJ1-1
CDR3 DNA: TGTGCCAGCAGTTATCGGTACACTGAAGCTTTCTTT
CDR3 protein: CASSYRYTEAFF

CDR3 length: 12
V gene: TRBV18
clone size: .
D gene: TRBD1
J gene: TRBJ2-5
CDR3 DNA: TGTGCCAGCTGGACAGGGGAAGAGACCCAGTACTTC
CDR3 protein: CASWTGEETQYF

CDR3 length: 14
V gene: TRBV15
clone size: .
D gene: .
J gene: TRBJ2-7
CDR3 DNA: TGTGCCACCAGCAGAGATGAGGGATACTACGAGCAGTACTTC
CDR3 protein: CATSRDEGYYEQYF

CDR3 length: 15
V gene: TRBV7-9
clone size: .
D gene: TRBD1
J gene: TRBJ2-6
CDR3 DNA: TGTGCCAGCAGCTTATCAGGGGGTGGGGCCAACGTCCTGACTTTC
CDR3 protein: CASSLSGGGANVLTF

CDR3 length: 13
V gene: TRBV9
clone size: .
D gene: .
J gene: TRBJ1-3
CDR3 DNA: TGTGCCAGCAGCGTAGCTGCAGGCCACACCATATATTTT
CDR3 protein: CASSVAAGHTIYF

CDR3 length: 15
V gene: TRBV5-1
clone size: .
D gene: .
J gene: TRBJ1-2
CDR3 DNA: TGCGCCAGCAGCCCCCTGGCAGCGGGAAACTATGGCTACACCTTC
CDR3 protein: CASSPLAAGNYGYTF

CDR3 length: 15
V gene: TRBV9
clone size: .
D gene: TRBD1
J gene: TRBJ1-2
CDR3 DNA: TGTGCCAGCAGCGTAGGAGGGGGCAATGGCTATGGCTACACCTTC
CDR3 protein: CASSVGGGNGYGYTF

CDR3 length: 15
V gene: TRBV7-2
clone size: .
D gene: TRBD2
J gene: TRBJ2-7
CDR3 DNA: TGTGCCAGCAGCTTAGATAAAGCGGGGGGGCGGGAGCAGTACTTC
CDR3 protein: CASSLDKAGGREQYF

CDR3 length: 13
V gene: TRBV5-6
clone size: .
D gene: TRBD1
J gene: TRBJ2-5
CDR3 DNA: TGTGCCAGCAGCGAAGACAGGGTCGAGACCCAGTACTTC
CDR3 protein: CASSEDRVETQYF

CDR3 length: 15
V gene: TRBV7-2
clone size: .
D gene: TRBD1
J gene: TRBJ2-6
CDR3 DNA: TGTGCCAGCAGCTACAGGGGGGCGGGGGCCAACGTCCTGACTTTC
CDR3 protein: CASSYRGAGANVLTF

CDR3 length: 14
V gene: TRBV2
clone size: .
D gene: .
J gene: TRBJ2-7
CDR3 DNA: TGTGCCAGCCTCCCCGGGACACCGCGCTACGAGCAGTACTTC
CDR3 protein: CASLPGTPRYEQYF

CDR3 length: 17
V gene: TRBV7-9
clone size: .
D gene: TRBD1
J gene: TRBJ1-1
CDR3 DNA: TGTGCCAGCAGCCCGGGACAGGGGGCCGGTTTGAACACTGAAGCTTTCTTT
CDR3 protein: CASSPGQGAGLNTEAFF

CDR3 length: 13
V gene: TRBV10-2
clone size: .
D gene: .
J gene: TRBJ1-1
CDR3 DNA: TGCGCCAGCGCAGGGCTCATGAACACTGAAGCTTTCTTT
CDR3 protein: CASAGLMNTEAFF

CDR3 length: 14
V gene: TRBV19
clone size: .
D gene: TRBD1
J gene: TRBJ1-2
CDR3 DNA: TGTGCCAGTAAGGGACAGGGAGACTTCTGGGGCTACACCTTC
CDR3 protein: CASKGQGDFWGYTF

CDR3 length: 15
V gene: TRBV5-1
clone size: .
D gene: TRBD1
J gene: TRBJ1-5
CDR3 DNA: TGCGCCAGCAGCTTGGCAGGGGGCTGGAATCAGCCCCAGCATTTT
CDR3 protein: CASSLAGGWNQPQHF

CDR3 length: 14
V gene: TRBV6-5
clone size: .
D gene: .
J gene: TRBJ1-1
CDR3 DNA: TGTGCCAGCAGTCGCTACAGGGTAGACACTGAAGCTTTCTTT
CDR3 protein: CASSRYRVDTEAFF

CDR3 length: 14
V gene: TRBV7-2
clone size: once
D gene: TRBD1
J gene: TRBJ1-5
CDR3 DNA: TGTGCCAGCAGCTTAGCGCCAGGGGGCCAGCCCCAGCATTTT
CDR3 protein: CASSLAPGGQPQHF

CDR3 length: 13
V gene: TRBV18
clone size: .
D gene: TRBD1
J gene: TRBJ1-3
CDR3 DNA: TGTGCCAGCTCACGGGACAGGGATGACACCATATATTTT
CDR3 protein: CASSRDRDDTIYF

CDR3 length: 13
V gene: TRBV11-2
clone size: .
D gene: .
J gene: TRBJ2-5
CDR3 DNA: TGTGCCAGCAGCTCCCGGTACCAAGAGACCCAGTACTTC
CDR3 protein: CASSSRYQETQYF

CDR3 length: 15
V gene: TRBV6-5
clone size: .
D gene: TRBD2
J gene: TRBJ2-7
CDR3 DNA: TGTGCCAGCACCGCTCTTGGCGGGGGGGGCTACGAGCAGTACTTC
CDR3 protein: CASTALGGGGYEQYF

CDR3 length: 14
V gene: TRBV29-1
clone size: .
D gene: TRBD1
J gene: TRBJ1-1
CDR3 DNA: TGCAGCATGGACAGGGAATTGGGCAACGGTGAAGCTTTCTTT
CDR3 protein: CSMDRELGNGEAFF

CDR3 length: 16
V gene: TRBV19
clone size: once
D gene: TRBD2
J gene: TRBJ2-3
CDR3 DNA: TGTGCCAGTAGGAGAGCGGGGGATTCCTACACAGATACGCAGTATTTT
CDR3 protein: CASRRAGDSYTDTQYF

CDR3 length: 14
V gene: TRBV7-9
clone size: .
D gene: .
J gene: TRBJ2-2
CDR3 DNA: TGTGCCAGCAGCTCCCGGGGGAACACCGGGGAGCTGTTTTTT
CDR3 protein: CASSSRGNTGELFF

CDR3 length: 14
V gene: TRBV4-1
clone size: .
D gene: TRBD1
J gene: TRBJ2-7
CDR3 DNA: TGCGCCAGCAGCCCGGGACAGGGGCTCTACGAGCAGTACTTC
CDR3 protein: CASSPGQGLYEQYF

CDR3 length: 11
V gene: TRBV20-1
clone size: .
D gene: .
J gene: TRBJ2-1
CDR3 DNA: TGCAGTCTAGGCGGCTTGGATGAGCAGTTCTTC
CDR3 protein: CSLGGLDEQFF

CDR3 length: 14
V gene: TRBV5-4
clone size: .
D gene: .
J gene: TRBJ1-1
CDR3 DNA: TGTGCCAGCCAGAGGCAGGGAGGTAGTACTGAAGCTTTCTTT
CDR3 protein: CASQRQGGSTEAFF

CDR3 length: 16
V gene: TRBV28
clone size: .
D gene: .
J gene: TRBJ1-6
CDR3 DNA: TGTGCCAGCAGTAGGGGCGGCCTCTCCTATAATTCACCCCTCCACTTT
CDR3 protein: CASSRGGLSYNSPLHF

CDR3 length: 12
V gene: TRBV6-2/TRBV6-3
clone size: .
D gene: .
J gene: TRBJ1-3
CDR3 DNA: TGTGCCAGCAGTTACTCGGGCACGGACATATATTTT
CDR3 protein: CASSYSGTDIYF

CDR3 length: 11
V gene: TRBV12-3/TRBV12-4
clone size: .
D gene: .
J gene: TRBJ2-3
CDR3 DNA: TGTGCCAGCAGTTTCGGGAATACGCAGTATTTT
CDR3 protein: CASSFGNTQYF

CDR3 length: 12
V gene: TRBV2
clone size: once
D gene: .
J gene: TRBJ1-2
CDR3 DNA: TGTGCCAGCAGGCTGCAGGACTATGGCTACACCTTC
CDR3 protein: CASRLQDYGYTF

CDR3 length: 16
V gene: TRBV6-2/TRBV6-3
clone size: .
D gene: TRBD2
J gene: TRBJ2-7
CDR3 DNA: TGTGCCAGCAGTTCGCGGGGGTCCGGGGCGGTTTTCGAGCAGTACTTC
CDR3 protein: CASSSRGSGAVFEQYF

CDR3 length: 12
V gene: TRBV12-3/TRBV12-4
clone size: .
D gene: .
J gene: TRBJ1-1
CDR3 DNA: TGTGCCAGCAGTTTCTTCGGCACTGAAGCTTTCTTT
CDR3 protein: CASSFFGTEAFF

CDR3 length: 12
V gene: TRBV3-1/TRBV3-2
clone size: .
D gene: .
J gene: TRBJ2-5
CDR3 DNA: TGTGCCAGCAGCCAAACACAGGGAACCCAGTACTTC
CDR3 protein: CASSQTQGTQYF

CDR3 length: 16
V gene: TRBV2
clone size: .
D gene: TRBD2
J gene: TRBJ2-3
CDR3 DNA: TGTGCCAGCAGTGATCTGGGACTAGCGGTCGAGGATACGCAGTATTTT
CDR3 protein: CASSDLGLAVEDTQYF

CDR3 length: 12
V gene: TRBV29-1
clone size: few
D gene: TRBD1
J gene: TRBJ2-7
CDR3 DNA: TGCAGCGGTGTGGGACAGTACTACGAGCAGTACTTC
CDR3 protein: CSGVGQYYEQYF

CDR3 length: 15
V gene: TRBV27
clone size: .
D gene: .
J gene: TRBJ1-5
CDR3 DNA: TGTGCCAGCAGTCCCGGGTCGAGGAGTGGTCAGCCCCAGCATTTT
CDR3 protein: CASSPGSRSGQPQHF

CDR3 length: 14
V gene: TRBV19
clone size: .
D gene: .
J gene: TRBJ1-3
CDR3 DNA: TGTGCCAGTAGTATCCGAGGGTCTGGAAACACCATATATTTT
CDR3 protein: CASSIRGSGNTIYF

CDR3 length: 13
V gene: TRBV7-9
clone size: few
D gene: .
J gene: TRBJ1-2
CDR3 DNA: TGTGCCACCGAAGGGGAGGTGAGCTATGGCTACACCTTC
CDR3 protein: CATEGEVSYGYTF

CDR3 length: 18
V gene: TRBV5-1
clone size: .
D gene: TRBD2
J gene: TRBJ2-7
CDR3 DNA: TGCGCCAGCAGCCCGAAGGGACTAGCGGGGGGGCCTCCATACGAGCAGTACTTC
CDR3 protein: CASSPKGLAGGPPYEQYF

CDR3 length: 14
V gene: TRBV14
clone size: .
D gene: .
J gene: TRBJ1-4
CDR3 DNA: TGTGCCAGCAGCCCGATGAGGGGGTATGAAAAACTGTTTTTT
CDR3 protein: CASSPMRGYEKLFF

CDR3 length: 12
V gene: TRBV3-1/TRBV3-2
clone size: .
D gene: .
J gene: TRBJ1-4
CDR3 DNA: TGTGCCAGCGTCGAGCCTAATGAAAAACTGTTTTTT
CDR3 protein: CASVEPNEKLFF

CDR3 length: 13
V gene: TRBV12-3/TRBV12-4
clone size: .
D gene: .
J gene: TRBJ2-7
CDR3 DNA: TGTGCCAGCAGTTCAGGGGTGGCCTACGAGCAGTACTTC
CDR3 protein: CASSSGVAYEQYF

CDR3 length: 14
V gene: TRBV18
clone size: .
D gene: TRBD2
J gene: TRBJ2-7
CDR3 DNA: TGTGCCAGCTCACCAACGGGACTAGCAGACGAGCAGTACTTC
CDR3 protein: CASSPTGLADEQYF

CDR3 length: 14
V gene: TRBV5-8
clone size: .
D gene: TRBD2
J gene: TRBJ2-5
CDR3 DNA: TGTGCCAGCATCCTAATGGGAGGGTACGAGACCCAGTACTTC
CDR3 protein: CASILMGGYETQYF

CDR3 length: 16
V gene: TRBV4-2
clone size: .
D gene: .
J gene: TRBJ2-1
CDR3 DNA: TGTGCCAGCAGCCCCTCCGCCGGCGGGGGCCCGAATGAGCAGTTCTTC
CDR3 protein: CASSPSAGGGPNEQFF

CDR3 length: 13
V gene: TRBV12-3/TRBV12-4
clone size: .
D gene: TRBD2
J gene: TRBJ2-7
CDR3 DNA: TGTGCCAGCAGAATCGCCGGGGGGTACGAGCAGTACTTC
CDR3 protein: CASRIAGGYEQYF

CDR3 length: 17
V gene: TRBV24-1
clone size: .
D gene: TRBD2
J gene: TRBJ2-3
CDR3 DNA: TGTGCCACCAGTGACCGATTGGGACTAGCGGGGGCGGATACGCAGTATTTT
CDR3 protein: CATSDRLGLAGADTQYF

CDR3 length: 15
V gene: TRBV29-1
clone size: few
D gene: .
J gene: TRBJ1-1
CDR3 DNA: TGCAGCGTAACCCCAGTAGGGACTACCCAACTGGGAGCTTTCTTT
CDR3 protein: CSVTPVGTTQLGAFF

CDR3 length: 13
V gene: TRBV19
clone size: .
D gene: .
J gene: TRBJ1-3
CDR3 DNA: TGTGCCAGTAGTGAGGGATTTGGAAACACCATATATTTT
CDR3 protein: CASSEGFGNTIYF

CDR3 length: 15
V gene: TRBV18
clone size: few
D gene: .
J gene: TRBJ2-7
CDR3 DNA: TGTGCCAGCTCACCTACCGCAGGGATACCTTACGAGCAGTACTTC
CDR3 protein: CASSPTAGIPYEQYF

CDR3 length: 13
V gene: TRBV29-1
clone size: .
D gene: .
J gene: TRBJ2-1
CDR3 DNA: TGCAGCGTTGTTGAGGACAGCCTCAATGAGCAGTTCTTC
CDR3 protein: CSVVEDSLNEQFF

CDR3 length: 15
V gene: TRBV7-9
clone size: once
D gene: TRBD1
J gene: TRBJ2-7
CDR3 DNA: TGTGCCAGCAGCTCGAGGAGGGCAGGGGGCAACGAGCAGTACTTC
CDR3 protein: CASSSRRAGGNEQYF

CDR3 length: 14
V gene: TRBV5-4
clone size: many
D gene: TRBD1
J gene: TRBJ2-7
CDR3 DNA: TGTGCCAGCAGTCCCAGACAGGGTCTCTACGAGCAGTACTTC
CDR3 protein: CASSPRQGLYEQYF

CDR3 length: 14
V gene: TRBV11-2
clone size: .
D gene: TRBD1
J gene: TRBJ2-7
CDR3 DNA: TGTGCCAGCAGCCCGGGACAGGGAGCCTACGAGCAGTACTTC
CDR3 protein: CASSPGQGAYEQYF

CDR3 length: 11
V gene: TRBV19
clone size: once
D gene: .
J gene: TRBJ1-3
CDR3 DNA: TGTGCCAGTAGCCGGTATGACACCATATATTTT
CDR3 protein: CASSRYDTIYF

CDR3 length: 13
V gene: TRBV11-2
clone size: .
D gene: TRBD1
J gene: TRBJ1-1
CDR3 DNA: TGTGCCAGCAGCTTTGACAGGGGCACTGAAGCTTTCTTT
CDR3 protein: CASSFDRGTEAFF